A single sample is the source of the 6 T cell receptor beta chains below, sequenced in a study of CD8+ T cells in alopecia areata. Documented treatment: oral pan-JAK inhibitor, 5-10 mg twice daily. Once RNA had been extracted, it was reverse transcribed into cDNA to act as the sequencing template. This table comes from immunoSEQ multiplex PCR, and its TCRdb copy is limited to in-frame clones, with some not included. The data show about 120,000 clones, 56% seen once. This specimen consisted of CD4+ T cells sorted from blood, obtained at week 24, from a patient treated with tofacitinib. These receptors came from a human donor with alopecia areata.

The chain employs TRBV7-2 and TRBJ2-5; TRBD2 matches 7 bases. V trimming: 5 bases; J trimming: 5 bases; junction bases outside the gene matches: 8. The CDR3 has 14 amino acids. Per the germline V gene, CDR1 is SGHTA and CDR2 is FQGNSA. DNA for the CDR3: TGTGCCAGCAGCCCCGGGACTAAAAAGGAGACCCAGTACTTC. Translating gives CASSPGTKKETQYF.

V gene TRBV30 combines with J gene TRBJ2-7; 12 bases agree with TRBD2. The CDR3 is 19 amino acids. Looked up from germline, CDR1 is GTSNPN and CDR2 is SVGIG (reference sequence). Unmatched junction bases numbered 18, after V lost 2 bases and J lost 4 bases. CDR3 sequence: CAWSPPGWTSGAFRYEQYF. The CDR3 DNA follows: TGTGCCTGGAGTCCACCCGGTTGGACTAGCGGGGCCTTTCGGTACGAGCAGTACTTC. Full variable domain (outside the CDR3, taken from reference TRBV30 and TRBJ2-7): SQTIHQWPATLVQPVGSPLSLECTVEGTSNPNLYWYRQAAGRGLQLLFYSVGIGQISSEVPQNLSASRPQDRQFILSSKKLLLSDSGFYLCAWSPPGWTSGAFRYEQYFGPGTRLTVT.

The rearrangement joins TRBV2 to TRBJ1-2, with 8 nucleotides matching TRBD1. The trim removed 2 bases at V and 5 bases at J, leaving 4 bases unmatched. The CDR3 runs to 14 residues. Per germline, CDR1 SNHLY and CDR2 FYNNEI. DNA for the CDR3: TGTGCCAGCAGTGAATACCGGACAGGGTATGGCTACACCTTC. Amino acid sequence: CASSEYRTGYGYTF. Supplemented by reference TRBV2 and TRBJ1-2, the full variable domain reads EPEVTQTPSHQVTQMGQEVILRCVPISNHLYFYWYRQILGQKVEFLVSFYNNEISEKSEIFDDQFSVERPDGSNFTLKIRSTKLEDSAMYFCASSEYRTGYGYTFGSGTRLTVV.

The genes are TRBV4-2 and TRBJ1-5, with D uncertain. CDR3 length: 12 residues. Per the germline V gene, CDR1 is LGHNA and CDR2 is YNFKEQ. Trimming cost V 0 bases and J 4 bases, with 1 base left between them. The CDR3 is CASSQENQPQHF. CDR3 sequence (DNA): TGTGCCAGCAGCCAAGAGAATCAGCCCCAGCATTTT.

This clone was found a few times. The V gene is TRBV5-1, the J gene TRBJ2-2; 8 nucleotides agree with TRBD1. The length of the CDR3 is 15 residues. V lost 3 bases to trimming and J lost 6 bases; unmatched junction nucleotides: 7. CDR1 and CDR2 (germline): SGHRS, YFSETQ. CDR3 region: CASSSRQGSAGELFF. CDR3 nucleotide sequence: TGCGCCAGCAGCTCGAGACAGGGGTCAGCCGGGGAGCTGTTTTTT. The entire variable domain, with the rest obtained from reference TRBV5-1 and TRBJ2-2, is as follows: KAGVTQTPRYLIKTRGQQVTLSCSPISGHRSVSWYQQTPGQGLQFLFEYFSETQRNKGNFPGRFSGRQFSNSRSEMNVSTLELGDSALYLCASSSRQGSAGELFFGEGSRLTVL.

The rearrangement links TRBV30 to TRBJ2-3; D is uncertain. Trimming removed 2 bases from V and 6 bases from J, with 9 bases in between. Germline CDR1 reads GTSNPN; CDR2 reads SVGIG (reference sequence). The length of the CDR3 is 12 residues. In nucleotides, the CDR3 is TGTGCCTGGAGTAGCGTTTCGGATACGCAGTATTTT. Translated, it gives CAWSSVSDTQYF.